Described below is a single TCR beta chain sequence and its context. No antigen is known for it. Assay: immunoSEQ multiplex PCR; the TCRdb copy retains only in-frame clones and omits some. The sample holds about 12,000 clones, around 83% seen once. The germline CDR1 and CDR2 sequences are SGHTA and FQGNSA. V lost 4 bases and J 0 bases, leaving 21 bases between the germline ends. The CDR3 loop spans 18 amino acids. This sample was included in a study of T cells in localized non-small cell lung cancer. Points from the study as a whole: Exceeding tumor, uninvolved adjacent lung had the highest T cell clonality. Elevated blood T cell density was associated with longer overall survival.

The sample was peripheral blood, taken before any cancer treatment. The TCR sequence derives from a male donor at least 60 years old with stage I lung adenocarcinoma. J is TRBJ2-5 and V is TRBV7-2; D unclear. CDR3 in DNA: TGTGCCAGCAGCTCCGGAAGATTCAGATCCTGGTACCAAGAGACCCAGTACTTC. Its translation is CASSSGRFRSWYQETQYF.